A selection of T cell receptor beta chains follows, all from one sample in a study of blood T cell repertoires in COVID-19. Some clones are missing from TCRdb's copy, which holds only in-frame ones; the method was immunoSEQ multiplex PCR. The table has 80,000 to 90,000 clones, 70% to 85% seen once. Specimen: peripheral blood. These receptors came from a man between 65 and 85 years old with acute or convalescent COVID-19. Each CDR3 is given with its conserved first and last residue. D genes are given only for firm matches. Clone size is not always given. Where it is, it says once, few, many or a class for expanded clones.

len: 14
abundance: NA
d_gene: NA
j_gene: TRBJ2-7
v_gene: TRBV12-2
CDR3aa: CASRIVWACYEQYF
CDR3nt: TGTGCAAGTCGCATAGTGTGGGCCTGCTACGAGCAGTACTTC

len: 15
abundance: NA
d_gene: NA
j_gene: TRBJ2-5
v_gene: TRBV6-5
CDR3aa: CASSYGDYGQETQYF
CDR3nt: TGTGCCAGCAGTTACGGAGACTACGGACAAGAGACCCAGTACTTC

len: 14
abundance: NA
d_gene: NA
j_gene: TRBJ2-7
v_gene: TRBV7-9
CDR3aa: CASSLEGGTYEQYF
CDR3nt: TGTGCCAGCAGCTTAGAGGGCGGGACCTACGAGCAGTACTTC

len: 14
abundance: NA
d_gene: NA
j_gene: TRBJ1-5
v_gene: TRBV2
CDR3aa: CAAAKPGRHQPQHF
CDR3nt: TGTGCCGCAGCGAAACCGGGTAGGCATCAGCCCCAGCATTTT

len: 13
abundance: NA
d_gene: TRBD1
j_gene: TRBJ1-6
v_gene: TRBV4-2
CDR3aa: CATGQGAESPLHF
CDR3nt: TGTGCCACGGGACAGGGGGCAGAGTCACCCCTCCACTTT

len: 14
abundance: NA
d_gene: NA
j_gene: TRBJ1-4
v_gene: TRBV5-4
CDR3aa: CASSSSGVDEKLFF
CDR3nt: TGTGCCAGCAGCTCTTCGGGGGTGGACGAAAAACTGTTTTTT

len: 16
abundance: few
d_gene: TRBD1
j_gene: TRBJ1-3
v_gene: TRBV5-5
CDR3aa: CASSFLGQGAGNTIYF
CDR3nt: TGTGCCAGCAGCTTTCTGGGACAGGGGGCTGGAAACACCATATATTTT

len: 15
abundance: NA
d_gene: NA
j_gene: TRBJ1-4
v_gene: TRBV5-6
CDR3aa: CASSSQRGPNEKLFF
CDR3nt: TGTGCCAGCAGCAGCCAAAGGGGCCCCAATGAAAAACTGTTTTTT

len: 15
abundance: NA
d_gene: NA
j_gene: TRBJ1-5
v_gene: TRBV7-8
CDR3aa: CASSSLAGSNQPQHF
CDR3nt: TGTGCCAGCAGCTCCTTGGCGGGAAGCAATCAGCCCCAGCATTTT

len: 16
abundance: NA
d_gene: NA
j_gene: TRBJ1-3
v_gene: TRBV7-6
CDR3aa: CASSRTGRTSGNTIYF
CDR3nt: TGTGCCAGCAGCCGAACAGGGAGAACTTCTGGAAACACCATATATTTT

len: 14
abundance: NA
d_gene: NA
j_gene: TRBJ2-1
v_gene: TRBV7-2
CDR3aa: CASSLEPRVGEQFF
CDR3nt: TGTGCCAGCAGCCTCGAACCCCGGGTAGGTGAGCAGTTCTTC

len: 15
abundance: NA
d_gene: NA
j_gene: TRBJ1-5
v_gene: TRBV19
CDR3aa: CASSRRQDSNQPQHF
CDR3nt: TGTGCCAGTAGTAGAAGACAGGATAGCAATCAGCCCCAGCATTTT

len: 11
abundance: NA
d_gene: NA
j_gene: TRBJ2-5
v_gene: TRBV20-1
CDR3aa: CSARTEWTQYF
CDR3nt: TGCAGTGCTAGGACGGAGTGGACCCAGTACTTC

len: 14
abundance: NA
d_gene: NA
j_gene: TRBJ1-5
v_gene: TRBV6-7
CDR3aa: CASSYSREEQPQHF
CDR3nt: TGTGCCAGCAGTTACTCTCGGGAGGAACAGCCCCAGCATTTT

len: 18
abundance: NA
d_gene: NA
j_gene: TRBJ1-5
v_gene: TRBV4-1
CDR3aa: CASSQLRGALDGNQPQHF
CDR3nt: TGCGCCAGCAGCCAACTCCGGGGTGCGCTGGATGGCAATCAGCCCCAGCATTTT

len: 16
abundance: NA
d_gene: NA
j_gene: TRBJ2-5
v_gene: TRBV21-1
CDR3aa: CASSKATGEYQETQYF
CDR3nt: TGTGCCAGCAGCAAAGCGACAGGGGAGTACCAAGAGACCCAGTACTTC

len: 17
abundance: NA
d_gene: TRBD2
j_gene: TRBJ2-2
v_gene: TRBV15
CDR3aa: CATSSRLAGKNTGELFF
CDR3nt: TGTGCCACCAGCTCTCGACTAGCGGGGAAGAACACCGGGGAGCTGTTTTTT

len: 13
abundance: NA
d_gene: NA
j_gene: TRBJ1-2
v_gene: TRBV25-1
CDR3aa: CASSEAANYGYTF
CDR3nt: TGTGCCAGCAGTGAGGCTGCTAACTATGGCTACACCTTC

len: 14
abundance: NA
d_gene: NA
j_gene: TRBJ2-3
v_gene: TRBV2
CDR3aa: CASSGGDLTDTQYF
CDR3nt: TGTGCCAGCAGTGGCGGGGACCTCACAGATACGCAGTATTTT

len: 15
abundance: few
d_gene: NA
j_gene: TRBJ1-4
v_gene: TRBV2
CDR3aa: CASSYPGGGDEKLFF
CDR3nt: TGTGCCAGCAGTTACCCGGGAGGGGGTGATGAAAAACTGTTTTTT

len: 18
abundance: NA
d_gene: TRBD2
j_gene: TRBJ2-3
v_gene: TRBV7-2
CDR3aa: CASSFPSGGLPLVDTQYF
CDR3nt: TGTGCCAGCAGCTTCCCTAGCGGGGGGCTTCCCCTGGTAGATACGCAGTATTTT

len: 12
abundance: NA
d_gene: TRBD1
j_gene: TRBJ1-2
v_gene: TRBV5-1
CDR3aa: CASSETGLGYTF
CDR3nt: TGCGCCAGTAGCGAGACAGGGTTGGGCTACACCTTC

len: 15
abundance: NA
d_gene: TRBD2
j_gene: TRBJ2-3
v_gene: TRBV2
CDR3aa: CASSLAGVTTDTQYF
CDR3nt: TGTGCCAGCAGTCTAGCGGGGGTTACCACAGATACGCAGTATTTT

len: 14
abundance: NA
d_gene: TRBD1
j_gene: TRBJ1-2
v_gene: TRBV10-1
CDR3aa: CASSEDRAYSGYTF
CDR3nt: TGCGCCAGCAGTGAAGACAGGGCGTACAGTGGCTACACCTTC

len: 15
abundance: NA
d_gene: NA
j_gene: TRBJ2-2
v_gene: TRBV28
CDR3aa: CASSSWTANTGELFF
CDR3nt: TGTGCCAGCAGTTCTTGGACAGCGAACACCGGGGAGCTGTTTTTT

len: 16
abundance: NA
d_gene: TRBD2
j_gene: TRBJ2-2
v_gene: TRBV27
CDR3aa: CASSSTSGGFTGELFF
CDR3nt: TGTGCCAGCAGTTCGACTAGCGGGGGTTTCACCGGGGAGCTGTTTTTT

len: 14
abundance: NA
d_gene: TRBD1
j_gene: TRBJ1-2
v_gene: TRBV7-9
CDR3aa: CASSFRDRGDGYTF
CDR3nt: TGTGCCAGCAGCTTTCGGGACAGGGGAGATGGCTACACCTTC

len: 17
abundance: NA
d_gene: NA
j_gene: TRBJ2-6
v_gene: TRBV5-1
CDR3aa: CASSLVQRFSGANVLTF
CDR3nt: TGCGCCAGCAGCTTGGTTCAGAGGTTCTCTGGGGCCAACGTCCTGACTTTC

len: 14
abundance: NA
d_gene: NA
j_gene: TRBJ1-1
v_gene: TRBV5-6
CDR3aa: CASSLAFQDTEAFF
CDR3nt: TGTGCCAGCAGCTTGGCGTTCCAGGACACTGAAGCTTTCTTT

len: 14
abundance: few
d_gene: NA
j_gene: TRBJ2-7
v_gene: TRBV5-5
CDR3aa: CASSVTLTPGEQYF
CDR3nt: TGTGCCAGCAGCGTAACCCTCACGCCGGGAGAGCAGTACTTC

len: 13
abundance: NA
d_gene: NA
j_gene: TRBJ2-2
v_gene: TRBV2
CDR3aa: CASSEEITGELFF
CDR3nt: TGTGCCAGCAGTGAGGAGATAACCGGGGAGCTGTTTTTT

len: 13
abundance: NA
d_gene: NA
j_gene: TRBJ1-2
v_gene: TRBV6-5
CDR3aa: CASRFRDMDGYTF
CDR3nt: TGTGCCAGCAGGTTCCGGGACATGGATGGCTACACCTTC

len: 13
abundance: NA
d_gene: NA
j_gene: TRBJ1-1
v_gene: TRBV4-1
CDR3aa: CASSQDLRGEAFF
CDR3nt: TGCGCCAGCAGCCAAGATCTTAGGGGCGAAGCTTTCTTT

len: 14
abundance: few
d_gene: NA
j_gene: TRBJ1-1
v_gene: TRBV28
CDR3aa: CASIGVGVNTEAFF
CDR3nt: TGTGCCAGCATTGGGGTCGGGGTGAATACTGAAGCTTTCTTT

len: 17
abundance: NA
d_gene: TRBD1
j_gene: TRBJ1-1
v_gene: TRBV28
CDR3aa: CASSLPRTGGAVTEAFF
CDR3nt: TGTGCCAGCAGTTTACCCCGGACAGGGGGCGCGGTCACTGAAGCTTTCTTT